The 5 T cell receptor beta chains presented below share a single source sample, sequenced in a study of cytomegalovirus exposure and HLA in healthy donors. Only in-frame clones appear in the TCRdb table, and some are missing; sequencing was by immunoSEQ multiplex PCR. The sample has tens of thousands of clones, around 92% seen once. The sample comprised PBMCs. These TCRs come from a woman aged 18 to 35 in good health and CMV-seronegative.

This chain joins TRBV5-1 and TRBJ1-2, with D unclear. Germline V gene sequence: CDR1 SGHRS, CDR2 YFSETQ. CDR3 size: 13 residues. V dropped 0 bases and J dropped 4 bases, with 7 bases sitting between them. This chain's CDR3 is CASSLGAGYGYTF. CDR3 nucleotides: TGCGCCAGCAGCTTGGGGGCTGGCTATGGCTACACCTTC. The full variable domain, in which reference TRBV5-1 and TRBJ1-2 provide the parts outside the CDR3, is KAGVTQTPRYLIKTRGQQVTLSCSPISGHRSVSWYQQTPGQGLQFLFEYFSETQRNKGNFPGRFSGRQFSNSRSEMNVSTLELGDSALYLCASSLGAGYGYTFGSGTRLTVV.

The rearrangement uses TRBV7-6 and TRBJ2-3, with 9 bases identical to TRBD2. Losses at the gene ends were 2 bases for V and 2 bases for J; bases not matched to a gene: 5. Germline V lookup: CDR1 SGHVS, CDR2 FNYEAQ. The CDR3 covers 16 residues. CDR3: CASSLILAGLTDTQYF. Here the CDR3 DNA reads TGTGCCAGCAGCTTAATACTAGCGGGCCTCACAGATACGCAGTATTTT.

The J gene is TRBJ2-3, the V gene TRBV20-1; no definite D call. The V end lost 6 bases, the J end lost 4 bases, and 8 bases lay between the germline ends. The CDR3 runs 11 residues. CDR1 is DFQATT, CDR2 SNEGSKA, per germline (reference sequence). The CDR3 nucleotides read TGCAGTGCCCCCTTCCCAGATACGCAGTATTTT. Amino acid sequence: CSAPFPDTQYF.

The chain employs TRBV9 and TRBJ1-2; D ambiguous. The CDR3 spans 15 residues. The germline V and J ends were trimmed by 0 bases and 7 bases, with 16 bases remaining between them. CDR1 is SGDLS and CDR2 is YYNGEE in the germline V gene. The CDR3 DNA reads as TGTGCCAGCAGCGTAGATGGGCTTCAAGGCGCTGGCTACACCTTC. Translating gives CASSVDGLQGAGYTF. The entire variable domain, with the rest obtained from reference TRBV9 and TRBJ1-2, is as follows: DSGVTQTPKHLITATGQRVTLRCSPRSGDLSVYWYQQSLDQGLQFLIQYYNGEERAKGNILERFSAQQFPDLHSELNLSSLELGDSALYFCASSVDGLQGAGYTFGSGTRLTVV.

J is TRBJ1-2 and V is TRBV5-1, with 7 bases lining up with TRBD1. The CDR3 is 13 amino acids. V trimming: 0 bases; J trimming: 10 bases; junction bases outside the gene matches: 6. Germline lookup yields CDR1 SGHRS and CDR2 YFSETQ. In nucleotides, the CDR3 is TGCGCCAGCAGCTTGGGACAGGGAGTCGACTACACCTTC. It translates to CASSLGQGVDYTF. The variable domain in full, with the rest retrieved from reference TRBV5-1 and TRBJ1-2, is KAGVTQTPRYLIKTRGQQVTLSCSPISGHRSVSWYQQTPGQGLQFLFEYFSETQRNKGNFPGRFSGRQFSNSRSEMNVSTLELGDSALYLCASSLGQGVDYTFGSGTRLTVV.